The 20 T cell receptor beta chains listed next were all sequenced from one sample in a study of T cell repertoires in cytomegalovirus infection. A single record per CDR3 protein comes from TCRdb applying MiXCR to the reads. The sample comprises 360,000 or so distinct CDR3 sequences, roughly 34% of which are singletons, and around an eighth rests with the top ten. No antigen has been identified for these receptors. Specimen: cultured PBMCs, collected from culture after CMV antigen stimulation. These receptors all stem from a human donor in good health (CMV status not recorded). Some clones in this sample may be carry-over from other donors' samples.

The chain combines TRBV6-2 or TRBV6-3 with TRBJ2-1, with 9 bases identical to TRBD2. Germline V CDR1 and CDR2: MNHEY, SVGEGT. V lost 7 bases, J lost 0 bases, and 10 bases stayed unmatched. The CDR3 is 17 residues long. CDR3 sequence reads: CASNPSGSGSSYNEQFF. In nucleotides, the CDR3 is TGTGCCAGCAATCCCTCGGGTAGCGGGAGCTCCTACAATGAGCAGTTCTTC.

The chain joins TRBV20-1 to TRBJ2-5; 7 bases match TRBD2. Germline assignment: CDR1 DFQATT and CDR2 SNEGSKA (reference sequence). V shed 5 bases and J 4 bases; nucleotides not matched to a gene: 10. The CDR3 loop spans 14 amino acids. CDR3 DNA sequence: TGCAGTGCTGTCGGAGGCGGGAGTAGAGAGACCCAGTACTTC. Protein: CSAVGGGSRETQYF.

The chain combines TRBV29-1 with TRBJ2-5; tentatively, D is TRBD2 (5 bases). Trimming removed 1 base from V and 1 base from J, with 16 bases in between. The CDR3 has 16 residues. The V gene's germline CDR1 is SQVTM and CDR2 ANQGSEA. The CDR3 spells CSVEGGLGVTQETQYF. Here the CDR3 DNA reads TGCAGCGTTGAAGGAGGGTTGGGAGTGACCCAAGAGACCCAGTACTTC.

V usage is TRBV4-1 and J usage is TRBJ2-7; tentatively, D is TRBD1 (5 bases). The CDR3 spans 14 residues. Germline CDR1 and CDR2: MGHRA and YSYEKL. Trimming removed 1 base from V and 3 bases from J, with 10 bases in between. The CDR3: CASSQGGINYEQYF. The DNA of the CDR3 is TGCGCCAGCAGCCAAGGGGGCATTAACTACGAGCAGTACTTC.

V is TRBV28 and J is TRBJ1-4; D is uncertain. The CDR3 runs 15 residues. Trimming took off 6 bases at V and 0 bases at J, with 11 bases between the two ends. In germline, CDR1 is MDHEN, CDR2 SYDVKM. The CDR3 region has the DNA TGTGCCAGCAGCCCCGGAGGGCCAACTAATGAAAAACTGTTTTTT. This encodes CASSPGGPTNEKLFF.

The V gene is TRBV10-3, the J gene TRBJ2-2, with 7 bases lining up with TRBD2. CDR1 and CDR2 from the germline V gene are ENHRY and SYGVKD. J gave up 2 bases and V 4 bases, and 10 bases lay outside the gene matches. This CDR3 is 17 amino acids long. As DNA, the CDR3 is TGTGCCATCAGTGTGAGTTTTCGGACTAGTAACACCGGGGAGCTGTTTTTT. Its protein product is CAISVSFRTSNTGELFF.

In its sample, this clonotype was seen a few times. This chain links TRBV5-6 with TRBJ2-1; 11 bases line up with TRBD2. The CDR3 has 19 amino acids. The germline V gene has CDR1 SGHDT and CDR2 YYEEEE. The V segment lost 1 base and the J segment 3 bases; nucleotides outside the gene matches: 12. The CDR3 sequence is CASSLWVTSGVLLYNEQFF. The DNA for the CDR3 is TGTGCCAGCAGCTTGTGGGTGACTAGCGGGGTCCTGCTCTACAATGAGCAGTTCTTC.

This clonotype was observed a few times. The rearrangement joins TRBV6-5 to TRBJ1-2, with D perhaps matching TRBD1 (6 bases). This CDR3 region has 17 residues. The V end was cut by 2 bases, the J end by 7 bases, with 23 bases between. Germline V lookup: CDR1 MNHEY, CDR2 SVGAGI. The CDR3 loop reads CASSYKTWTVGSGGYTF. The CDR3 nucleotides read TGTGCCAGCAGTTACAAAACTTGGACAGTCGGCAGTGGTGGCTACACCTTC.

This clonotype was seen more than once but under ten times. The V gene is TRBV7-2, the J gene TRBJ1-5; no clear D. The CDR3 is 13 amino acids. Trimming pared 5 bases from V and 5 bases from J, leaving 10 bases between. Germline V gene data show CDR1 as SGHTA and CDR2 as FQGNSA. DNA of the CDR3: TGTGCCAGCAGCCCGACACGCGATCAGCCCCAGCATTTT. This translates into CASSPTRDQPQHF.

In DNA form, the CDR3 reads TGCAGTGCTAAGGGACTAGCGGTTATCACAGATACGCAGTATTTT. It yields the protein CSAKGLAVITDTQYF. This sequence joins TRBV20-1 and TRBJ2-3; the match to TRBD2 covers 11 bases. The CDR3 consists of 15 residues. Germline V CDR1 and CDR2: DFQATT, SNEGSKA (reference sequence). Trimming removed 4 bases from V and 2 bases from J; junction bases left unmatched: 5.

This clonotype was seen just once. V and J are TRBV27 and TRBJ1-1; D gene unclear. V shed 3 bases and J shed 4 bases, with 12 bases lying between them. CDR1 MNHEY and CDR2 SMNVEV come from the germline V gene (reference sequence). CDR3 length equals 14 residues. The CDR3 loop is CASSFRGTLTEAFF. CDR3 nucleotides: TGTGCCAGCAGTTTTCGCGGCACTCTCACTGAAGCTTTCTTT.

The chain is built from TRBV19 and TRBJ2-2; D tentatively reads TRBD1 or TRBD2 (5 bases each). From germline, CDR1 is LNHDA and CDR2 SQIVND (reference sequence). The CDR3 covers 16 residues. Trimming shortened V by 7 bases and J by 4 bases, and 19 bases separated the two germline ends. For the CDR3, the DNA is TGTGCCAGTAACCCTCGAGGGGAGTTGAGCACCGGGGAGCTGTTTTTT. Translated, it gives CASNPRGELSTGELFF.

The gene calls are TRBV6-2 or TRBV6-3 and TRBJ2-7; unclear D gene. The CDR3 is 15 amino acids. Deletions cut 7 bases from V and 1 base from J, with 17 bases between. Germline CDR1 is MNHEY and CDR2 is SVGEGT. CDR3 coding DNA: TGTGCCAGCAAGTTTAGGGCCTTCAGGTCCTACGAGCAGTACTTC. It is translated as CASKFRAFRSYEQYF.

The CDR3 coding sequence is TGCAGCGTCGGGATACTGTATCGGACCGGGGAGCTGTTTTTT. As protein: CSVGILYRTGELFF. The V call is TRBV29-1, the J call TRBJ2-2; D possibly corresponds to TRBD2 (5 bases). Germline assignment: CDR1 SQVTM and CDR2 ANQGSEA. V was pared by 6 bases and J by 5 bases, with 16 bases between. This CDR3 contains 14 residues.

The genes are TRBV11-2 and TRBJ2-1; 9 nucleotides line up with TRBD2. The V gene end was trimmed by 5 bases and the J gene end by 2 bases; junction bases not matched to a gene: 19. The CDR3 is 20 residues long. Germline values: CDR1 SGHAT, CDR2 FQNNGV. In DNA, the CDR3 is TGTGCCAGCAGCCAACGACAATACGGGACTAGCCGAAGCCCCTACAATGAGCAGTTCTTC. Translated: CASSQRQYGTSRSPYNEQFF.

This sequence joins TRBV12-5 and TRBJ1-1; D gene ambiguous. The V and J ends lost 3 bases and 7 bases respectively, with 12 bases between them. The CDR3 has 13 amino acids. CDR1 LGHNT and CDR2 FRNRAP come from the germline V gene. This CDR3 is CASGFSRLGEAFF. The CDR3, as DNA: TGTGCTAGTGGTTTTTCCAGGTTAGGTGAAGCTTTCTTT. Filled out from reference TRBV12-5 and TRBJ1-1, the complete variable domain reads DARVTQTPRHKVTEMGQEVTMRCQPILGHNTVFWYRQTMMQGLELLAYFRNRAPLDDSGMPKDRFSAEMPDATLATLKIQPSEPRDSAVYFCASGFSRLGEAFFGQGTRLTVV.

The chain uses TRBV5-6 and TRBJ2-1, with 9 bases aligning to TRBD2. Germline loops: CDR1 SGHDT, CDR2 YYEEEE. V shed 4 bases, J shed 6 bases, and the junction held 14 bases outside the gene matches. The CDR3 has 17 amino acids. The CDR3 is CASSLMDSGSKGNEQFF. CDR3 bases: TGTGCCAGCAGCCTGATGGATAGCGGGAGTAAGGGCAATGAGCAGTTCTTC.

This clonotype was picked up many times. CDR3: CASLAGLMAGVVGETQYF. The CDR3 DNA follows: TGTGCCAGCTTGGCAGGTCTAATGGCGGGAGTAGTCGGAGAGACCCAGTACTTC. J is TRBJ2-5 and V is TRBV7-2; 7 bases are shared with TRBD2. Germline trimming cut 8 bases from V and 4 bases from J; bases unmatched to any gene: 22. The V gene's germline CDR1 is SGHTA and CDR2 FQGNSA. The CDR3 is 18 residues long.

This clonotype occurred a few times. The CDR3 loop is CASSQVGGTTNEKLFF. The CDR3 DNA reads TGCGCCAGCAGCCAAGTCGGGGGGACAACTAATGAAAAACTGTTTTTT. This chain joins TRBV4-1 and TRBJ1-4, with a tentative D call TRBD1 (5 bases). V was trimmed by 1 base and J by 0 bases, leaving 9 bases between them. The CDR3 totals 16 residues. Germline assignment: CDR1 MGHRA and CDR2 YSYEKL.

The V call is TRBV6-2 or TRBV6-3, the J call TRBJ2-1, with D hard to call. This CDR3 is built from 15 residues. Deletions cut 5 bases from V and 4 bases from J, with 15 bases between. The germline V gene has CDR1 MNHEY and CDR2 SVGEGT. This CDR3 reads CASSPDSTAYNEQFF. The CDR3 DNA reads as TGTGCCAGCAGTCCCGACTCTACAGCATACAATGAGCAGTTCTTC.